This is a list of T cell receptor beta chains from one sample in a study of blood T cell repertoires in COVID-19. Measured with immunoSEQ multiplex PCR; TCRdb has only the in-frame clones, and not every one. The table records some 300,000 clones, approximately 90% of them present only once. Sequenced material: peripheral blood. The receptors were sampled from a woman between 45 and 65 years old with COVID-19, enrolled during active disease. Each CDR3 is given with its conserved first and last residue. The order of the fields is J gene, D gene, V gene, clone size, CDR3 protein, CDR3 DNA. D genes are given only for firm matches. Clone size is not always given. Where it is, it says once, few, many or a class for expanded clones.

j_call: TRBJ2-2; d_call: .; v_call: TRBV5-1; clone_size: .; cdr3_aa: CASSLAGVNTGELFF; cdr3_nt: TGCGCCAGCAGCTTGGCGGGAGTGAACACCGGGGAGCTGTTTTTT
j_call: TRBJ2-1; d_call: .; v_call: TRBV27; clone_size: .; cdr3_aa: CASTGRGSSYNEQFF; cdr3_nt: TGTGCCAGCACGGGGAGGGGGAGCTCCTACAATGAGCAGTTCTTC
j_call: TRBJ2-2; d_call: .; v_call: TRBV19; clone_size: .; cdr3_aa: CASSFPGSPNSTGELFF; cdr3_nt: TGTGCCAGTAGTTTCCCAGGCTCCCCAAACAGTACCGGGGAGCTGTTTTTT
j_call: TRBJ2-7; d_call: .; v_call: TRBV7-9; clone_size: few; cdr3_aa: CASSLAQQSSYEQYF; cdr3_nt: TGTGCCAGCAGCTTAGCTCAACAGTCCTCCTACGAGCAGTACTTC
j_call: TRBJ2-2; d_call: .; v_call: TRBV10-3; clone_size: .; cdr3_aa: CAIESDTSGTGELFF; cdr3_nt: TGTGCCATCGAGAGCGACACTTCGGGGACCGGGGAGCTGTTTTTT
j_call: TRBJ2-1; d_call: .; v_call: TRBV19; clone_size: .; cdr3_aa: CASIGGARVGEQFF; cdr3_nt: TGTGCCAGTATTGGCGGGGCCCGAGTAGGGGAGCAGTTCTTC
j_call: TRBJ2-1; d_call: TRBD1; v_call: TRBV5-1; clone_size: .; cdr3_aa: CASSLGQGVNEQFF; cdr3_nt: TGCGCCAGCAGCCTCGGACAGGGGGTTAATGAGCAGTTCTTC
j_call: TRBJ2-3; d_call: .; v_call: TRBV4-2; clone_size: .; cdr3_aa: CASSQTTTGSVTDTQYF; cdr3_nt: TGTGCCAGCAGCCAGACGACGACGGGTTCGGTCACAGATACGCAGTATTTT
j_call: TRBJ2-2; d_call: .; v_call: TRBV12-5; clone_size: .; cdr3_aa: CASGFRDGRPGELFF; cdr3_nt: TGTGCTAGTGGTTTTCGGGACGGGAGACCCGGGGAGCTGTTTTTT
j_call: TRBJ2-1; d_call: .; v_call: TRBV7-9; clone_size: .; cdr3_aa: CASSFGTYNEQFF; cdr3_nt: TGTGCCAGCAGCTTCGGGACCTACAATGAGCAGTTCTTC
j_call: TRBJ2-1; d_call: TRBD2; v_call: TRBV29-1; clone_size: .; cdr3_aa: CSVDSGRARNEQFF; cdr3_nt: TGCAGCGTTGATAGCGGGAGGGCCCGCAATGAGCAGTTCTTC
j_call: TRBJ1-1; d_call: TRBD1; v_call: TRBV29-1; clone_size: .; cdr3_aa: CSGRQGSTEAFF; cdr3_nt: TGCAGCGGGCGACAGGGTAGCACTGAAGCTTTCTTT
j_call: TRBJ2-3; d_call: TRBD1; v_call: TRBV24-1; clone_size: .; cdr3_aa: CATSVGGASTDTQYF; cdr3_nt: TGTGCCACCAGTGTAGGGGGCGCGAGCACAGATACGCAGTATTTT
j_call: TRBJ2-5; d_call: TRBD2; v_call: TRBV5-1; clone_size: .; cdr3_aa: CASRASGRSEETQYF; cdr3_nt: TGCGCCAGCAGGGCTAGCGGGAGATCTGAAGAGACCCAGTACTTC
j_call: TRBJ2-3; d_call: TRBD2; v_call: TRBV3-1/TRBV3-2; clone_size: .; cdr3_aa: CASSLRDSGRDTQYF; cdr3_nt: TGTGCCAGCAGCCTACGGGACAGCGGGAGGGATACGCAGTATTTT
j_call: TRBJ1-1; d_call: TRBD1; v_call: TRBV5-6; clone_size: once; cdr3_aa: CASSPGGQGVSEAFF; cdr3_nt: TGTGCCAGCAGCCCCGGGGGACAGGGAGTGTCTGAAGCTTTCTTT
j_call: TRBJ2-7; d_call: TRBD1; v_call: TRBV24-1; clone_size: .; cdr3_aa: CATSPGDRAKNEQYF; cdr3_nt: TGTGCCACCAGTCCAGGGGACAGGGCCAAGAACGAGCAGTACTTC
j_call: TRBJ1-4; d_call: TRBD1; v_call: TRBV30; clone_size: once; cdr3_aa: CACQGDEGEKLFF; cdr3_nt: TGTGCCTGCCAGGGGGATGAGGGCGAAAAACTGTTTTTT